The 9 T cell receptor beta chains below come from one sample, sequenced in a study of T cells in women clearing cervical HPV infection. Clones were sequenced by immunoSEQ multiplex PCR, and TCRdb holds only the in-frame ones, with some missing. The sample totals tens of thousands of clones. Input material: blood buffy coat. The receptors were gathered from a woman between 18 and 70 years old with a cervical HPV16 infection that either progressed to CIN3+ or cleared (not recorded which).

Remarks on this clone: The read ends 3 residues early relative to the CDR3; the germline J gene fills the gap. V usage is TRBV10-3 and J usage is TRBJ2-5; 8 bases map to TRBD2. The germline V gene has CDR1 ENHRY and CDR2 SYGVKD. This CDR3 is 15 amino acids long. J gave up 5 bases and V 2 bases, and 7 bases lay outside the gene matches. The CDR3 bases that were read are TGTGCCATCAGTGAGGCGGGACTAGATAGGGAGACC. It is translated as CAISEAGLDRET. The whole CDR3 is CAISEAGLDRETQYF.

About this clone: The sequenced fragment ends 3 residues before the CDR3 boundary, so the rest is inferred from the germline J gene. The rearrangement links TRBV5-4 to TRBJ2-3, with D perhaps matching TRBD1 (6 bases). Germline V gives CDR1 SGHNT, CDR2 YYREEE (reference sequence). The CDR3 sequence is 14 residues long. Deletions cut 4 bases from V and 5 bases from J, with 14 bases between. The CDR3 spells CASSPDRYQDTQYF. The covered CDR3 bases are TGTGCCAGCAGCCCAGACAGGTACCAAGATACG.

The DNA read from the CDR3 is TGTGCCAGCAGTTTTTCCAGTAGCAATCAGCCC. This encodes CASSFSSSNQP. The entire CDR3 protein reads CASSFSSSNQPQHF. The V and J genes are TRBV12-3 or TRBV12-4 and TRBJ1-5; D call uncertain. The CDR3 is cut off 3 residues early in the read; its end comes from the germline J gene. This CDR3 has 14 residues. V lost 3 bases and J lost 0, with 6 bases in between.

The CDR3 spells CATSVGQGYGPEQYF. The covered CDR3 bases are TGTGCCACCAGTGTGGGACAGGGGTACGGCCCCGAG. The rearrangement joins TRBV24-1 to TRBJ2-7, with TRBD1 matching 10 bases. The missing CDR3 end, 3 residues past where the read stops, is filled in from the germline J gene. Germline V gives CDR1 KGHDR, CDR2 SFDVKD. The CDR3 loop spans 15 amino acids. V shed 5 bases and J 6 bases; nucleotides not matched to a gene: 9.

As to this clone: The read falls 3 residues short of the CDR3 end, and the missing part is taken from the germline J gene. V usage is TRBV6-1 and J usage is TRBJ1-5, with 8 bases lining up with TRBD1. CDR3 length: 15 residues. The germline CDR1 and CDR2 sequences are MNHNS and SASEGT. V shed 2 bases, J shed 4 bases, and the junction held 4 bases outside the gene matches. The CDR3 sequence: CASSEPTGGNQPQHF. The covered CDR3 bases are TGTGCCAGCAGTGAACCAACAGGGGGGAATCAGCCC.

The CDR3 DNA, read in part, is TGTGCCAGCAGCGTAGGCGGGACAGTCTCCTACAATGAG. Its translation is CASSVGGTVSYNE. In full, the CDR3 is CASSVGGTVSYNEQFF. This chain connects TRBV9 to TRBJ2-1, with D maybe TRBD1 (7 bases). The sequence runs out 3 residues before the end of the CDR3; the remainder is reconstructed from the germline J gene. V was trimmed by 0 bases and J by 0 bases, leaving 10 bases between them. The germline gives CDR1 SGDLS, CDR2 YYNGEE. This CDR3 region has 16 residues.

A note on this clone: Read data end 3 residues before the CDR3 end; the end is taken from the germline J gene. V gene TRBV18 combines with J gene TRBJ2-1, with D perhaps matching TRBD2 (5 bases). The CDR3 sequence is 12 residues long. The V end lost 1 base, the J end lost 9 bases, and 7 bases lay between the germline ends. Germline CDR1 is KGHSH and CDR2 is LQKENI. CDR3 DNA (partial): TGTGCCAGCTCACCACGAGCGGCTGAG. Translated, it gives CASSPRAAE. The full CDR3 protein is CASSPRAAEQFF.

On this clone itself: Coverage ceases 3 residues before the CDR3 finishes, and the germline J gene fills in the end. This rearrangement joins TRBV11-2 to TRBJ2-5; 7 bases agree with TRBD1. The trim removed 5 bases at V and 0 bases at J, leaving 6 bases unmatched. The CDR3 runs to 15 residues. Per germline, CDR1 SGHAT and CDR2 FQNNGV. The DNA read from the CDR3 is TGTGCCAGCAGCCCGGGACAGACCCACCAAGAGACC. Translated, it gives CASSPGQTHQET. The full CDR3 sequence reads CASSPGQTHQETQYF.

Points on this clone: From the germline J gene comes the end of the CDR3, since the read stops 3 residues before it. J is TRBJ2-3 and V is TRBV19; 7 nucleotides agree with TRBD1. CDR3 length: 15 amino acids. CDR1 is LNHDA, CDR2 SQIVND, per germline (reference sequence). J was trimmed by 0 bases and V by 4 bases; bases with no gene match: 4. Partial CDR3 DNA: TGTGCCAGTAGTACTAACAGGGGAAGCACAGATACG. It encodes CASSTNRGSTDT. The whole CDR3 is CASSTNRGSTDTQYF.